These T cell receptor beta chains were read from a single sample in a study of blood T cells in healthy people across ages. TCRdb reanalysed the 5' RACE reads using MiXCR and keeps one entry per CDR3 protein. This sample has 600,000 to 850,000 distinct CDR3 sequences, with around 25% found just once. In addition, the sample was reused for a study of T cells of mothers and their children.

The source material was blood. The receptors originated from a boy younger than 18 in good health. Both conserved end residues are part of each CDR3. D genes are given only for firm matches. Where a row states a size, it is once, few, many or the class of an expanded clone; other rows omit it.

d_call	clone_size	v_call	j_call	cdr3_aa	cdr3_nt
TRBD2	.	TRBV11-2	TRBJ2-1	CASRTSGSGHEQFF	TGTGCCAGCCGGACTAGCGGTAGCGGGCATGAGCAGTTCTTC
.	many	TRBV20-1	TRBJ2-7	CSARGRSSYEQYF	TGCAGTGCCCGAGGTAGAAGCTCCTACGAGCAGTACTTC
.	.	TRBV28	TRBJ1-5	CASSFIQVRNQPQHF	TGTGCCAGCAGTTTTATACAGGTCCGCAATCAGCCCCAGCATTTT
TRBD1	.	TRBV29-1	TRBJ1-4	CSVEGTENEKLFF	TGCAGCGTTGAGGGGACAGAAAATGAAAAACTGTTTTTT
.	.	TRBV7-6	TRBJ2-5	CASSDIAWQETQYF	TGTGCCAGCAGCGACATAGCTTGGCAAGAGACCCAGTACTTC
.	.	TRBV20-1	TRBJ2-3	CSASPRTRIADTQYF	TGCAGTGCTTCCCCGCGGACCCGGATAGCGGATACGCAGTATTTT
.	few	TRBV5-1	TRBJ2-3	CATHEGTSTDTQYF	TGCGCCACCCACGAGGGAACTAGCACAGATACGCAGTATTTT
TRBD1	.	TRBV18	TRBJ2-7	CASSRAGTASSYEQYF	TGTGCCAGCTCGAGGGCTGGGACAGCCTCCTCCTACGAGCAGTACTTC
TRBD1	.	TRBV5-1	TRBJ2-7	CASSSRDSGYEQYF	TGCGCCAGCAGCTCCCGGGACAGCGGCTACGAGCAGTACTTC
.	.	TRBV28	TRBJ2-3	CASIGRRLADTQYF	TGTGCCAGCATCGGCCGACGATTAGCAGATACGCAGTATTTT
.	few	TRBV5-6	TRBJ2-5	CASSYGTKEETQYF	TGTGCCAGCAGCTACGGGACAAAGGAAGAGACCCAGTACTTC
.	.	TRBV28	TRBJ2-7	CAITRGHEQYF	TGTGCCATCACCAGGGGTCACGAGCAGTACTTC
TRBD2	.	TRBV20-1	TRBJ2-3	CSAPLAGGPTDTQYF	TGCAGTGCTCCGTTAGCGGGGGGGCCCACAGATACGCAGTATTTT
TRBD1	.	TRBV6-2/TRBV6-3	TRBJ2-2	CASSSDRVLGGELFF	TGTGCCAGCAGTTCGGACAGGGTTTTGGGCGGGGAGCTGTTTTTT
.	.	TRBV7-2	TRBJ1-1	CASSLEVGVWSSRGEAFF	TGTGCCAGCAGCTTAGAAGTCGGGGTCTGGTCTTCCAGAGGTGAAGCTTTCTTT
TRBD2	.	TRBV14	TRBJ2-7	CASSQRLAGEYEQYF	TGTGCCAGCAGCCAAAGACTAGCGGGGGAGTACGAGCAGTACTTC
.	.	TRBV7-9	TRBJ2-5	CASSLESGGLGETQYF	TGTGCCAGCAGCTTAGAGTCTGGGGGGCTGGGAGAGACCCAGTACTTC
TRBD1	.	TRBV5-1	TRBJ2-5	CASSSGTGVHGQYF	TGCGCCAGCAGCTCCGGGACAGGGGTCCACGGGCAGTACTTC
.	.	TRBV4-1	TRBJ2-5	CASSQVQALQETQYF	TGCGCCAGCAGCCAAGTACAGGCCCTCCAAGAGACCCAGTACTTC
.	few	TRBV29-1	TRBJ2-5	CSALGSGETQYF	TGCAGTGCATTGGGGTCAGGAGAGACCCAGTACTTC
.	.	TRBV29-1	TRBJ1-4	CSAQAGAEAEKLFF	TGCAGCGCCCAAGCGGGGGCAGAAGCGGAAAAACTGTTTTTT
.	.	TRBV29-1	TRBJ2-1	CSVEGGLVSVYEQFF	TGCAGCGTTGAAGGGGGCCTAGTATCTGTATATGAGCAGTTCTTC
.	.	TRBV13	TRBJ2-1	CASSPQDGISYNEQFF	TGTGCTAGCAGCCCCCAGGACGGGATCTCCTACAATGAGCAGTTCTTC
.	.	TRBV10-3	TRBJ2-1	CAISEFRYSEQFF	TGTGCCATCAGTGAGTTCCGGTACAGTGAGCAGTTCTTC
.	.	TRBV7-2	TRBJ2-7	CASSLRRVGARSYEQYF	TGTGCCAGCAGCTTAAGAAGGGTCGGGGCGCGTTCCTACGAGCAGTACTTC
TRBD1	few	TRBV29-1	TRBJ2-5	CSSGQGWETQYF	TGCAGCTCCGGACAGGGGTGGGAGACCCAGTACTTC
TRBD2	.	TRBV20-1	TRBJ2-2	CSAREGGLAGERTGELFF	TGCAGTGCTAGAGAGGGGGGGCTAGCGGGAGAGAGAACCGGGGAGCTGTTTTTT
.	.	TRBV5-1	TRBJ2-1	CASSLYQGIYNEQFF	TGCGCCAGCAGCCTATACCAGGGTATCTACAATGAGCAGTTCTTC